The 7 T cell receptor beta chains presented below share a single source sample, sequenced in a study of T cells expressing NK-cell markers. TCRdb reanalyzed the 5' RACE reads and collapses them to one entry per CDR3 protein, without DNA. This specimen shows roughly 450,000 distinct CDR3 sequences; the ten leading clones hold approximately 1.5%. The material sequenced was blood T cells: a sorted CD56 or NKG2C T cell subset, CD4+ or CD8+ T cells, or bulk PBMC T cells (not recorded which). Source of these receptors: a woman between 50 and 59 years old in good health.

The rearrangement links TRBV20-1 to TRBJ2-1; as DNA is missing, the TRBD2 call by TCRdb cannot be tested. Germline V gene data show CDR1 as DFQATT and CDR2 as SNEGSKA (reference sequence). This CDR3 region has 16 residues. CDR3: CSARTGTSGLYNEQFF.

The chain links TRBV4-2 to TRBJ2-1; the D gene TCRdb calls, TRBD1, cannot be checked with no DNA. Germline V gene data show CDR1 as LGHNA and CDR2 as YNFKEQ. The CDR3 extends over 15 amino acids. This CDR3 reads CASSQALGGAGEQFF.

The chain has TRBV10-2 and TRBJ1-1. The CDR3 sequence is 11 residues long. Germline-derived CDR1 and CDR2 are WSHSY and SAAADI. CDR3 amino acids: CASSETEKAFF.

The rearrangement joins TRBV28 to TRBJ2-2; as DNA is missing, the TRBD1 call by TCRdb cannot be tested. Per the germline V gene, CDR1 is MDHEN and CDR2 is SYDVKM. The CDR3 runs 17 residues. The CDR3 protein is CASSKGGLPWGTGELFF. Combining the CDR3 with reference TRBV28 and TRBJ2-2 gives the whole variable domain DVKVTQSSRYLVKRTGEKVFLECVQDMDHENMFWYRQDPGLGLRLIYFSYDVKMKEKGDIPEGYSVSREKKERFSLILESASTNQTSMYLCASSKGGLPWGTGELFFGEGSRLTVL.

J is TRBJ2-7 and V is TRBV5-1; there is no DNA to check the TCRdb D call of TRBD1. The germline gives CDR1 SGHRS, CDR2 YFSETQ. This CDR3 is 14 amino acids long. The CDR3: CASSLDPVSYEQYF.

J is TRBJ2-1 and V is TRBV7-8; TCRdb's assignment of TRBD1 cannot be checked, as there is no DNA. Germline V lookup: CDR1 SGHVS, CDR2 FQNEAQ. The CDR3 is made up of 16 amino acids. CDR3 loop: CASSFFASGGYNEQFF.

This chain joins TRBV7-2 and TRBJ1-5; TCRdb returns TRBD1, unconfirmable since there is no DNA. This CDR3 has 14 residues. CDR1 is SGHTA, CDR2 FQGNSA, per germline. The CDR3 loop is CASSLGSGGQPQHF.